This T cell receptor (beta chain) was obtained from a study of cytomegalovirus exposure and HLA in healthy donors. Study-wide results and caveats: Reported results showed that the classifier diagnosed cytomegalovirus status with high specificity and sensitivity. Later, an analysis found that TCR clusters from the first cohort tended to co-occur in the roughly 120 validation repertoires.

Measured with immunoSEQ multiplex PCR; TCRdb has only the in-frame clones, and not every one. Of about 140,000 clones in the sample, 84% were seen once. As regards this clone: Its target is unknown.

Per germline, CDR1 LNHDA and CDR2 SQIVND (reference sequence). The CDR3 loop spans 16 amino acids. V shed 4 bases, J shed 3 bases, and the junction held 8 bases outside the gene matches. This clonotype was sampled from a woman aged 30 to 39 in good health and CMV-seronegative. V usage is TRBV19 and J usage is TRBJ1-5; TRBD1 matches at 8 bases. Material for sequencing was PBMCs. The CDR3 spells CASSRTGIQANQPQHF. CDR3 sequence (DNA): TGTGCCAGTAGTAGGACAGGGATACAAGCCAATCAGCCCCAGCATTTT.